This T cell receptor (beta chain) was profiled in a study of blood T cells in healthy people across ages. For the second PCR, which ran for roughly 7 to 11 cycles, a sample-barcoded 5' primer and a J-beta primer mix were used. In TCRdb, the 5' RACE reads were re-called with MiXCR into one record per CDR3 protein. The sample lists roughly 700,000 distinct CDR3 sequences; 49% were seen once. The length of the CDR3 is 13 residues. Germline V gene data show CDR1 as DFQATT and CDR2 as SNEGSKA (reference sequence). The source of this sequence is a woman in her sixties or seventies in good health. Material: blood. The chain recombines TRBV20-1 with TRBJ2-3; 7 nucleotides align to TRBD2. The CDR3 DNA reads TGCAATGCCAGGGCGGGAGCTCCAGATACGCAGTATTTT. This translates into CNARAGAPDTQYF.